This TCR beta chain was obtained from a study of Graves' ophthalmopathy and Graves' hyperthyroidism. Study summary: A follow-up of 18 months without ophthalmopathy meant that hyperthyroidism was stable. Notes on the study in general: Using a 13-signature model, the authors split ophthalmopathy from stable hyperthyroidism, with 85% to 90% sensitivity and 65% to 82% specificity.

Amplification targeted the TCR beta CDR3 regions, with RNA transcripts as the source material. Investigators did first-round RT-PCR with HTBI primers, then second-round multiplex PCR. TCRdb reanalysed the multiplex PCR reads using MiXCR and keeps one entry per CDR3 protein. The sample contains approximately 1.2 million distinct CDR3 sequences, less than 45% of which appear only once. This clonotype has ten or more counts. As yet, its antigen is unknown. New diagnoses, under 2 months' duration, and ages 18 to 65 characterized the hyperthyroidism patients. Lactation, pregnancy, uncontrolled infections and other autoimmune diseases were all grounds for excluding patients. Material: peripheral blood or thyroid tissue (not recorded which). The origin of this receptor is an adult man with Graves' hyperthyroidism.

DNA for the CDR3: TGCAGCGTTGCCGGGAGCGAGACCCAGTACTTC. Encoded protein: CSVAGSETQYF. The rearrangement joins TRBV29-1 to TRBJ2-5; TRBD2 might be the D (6 bases). In germline, CDR1 is SQVTM, CDR2 ANQGSEA. The CDR3 runs 11 residues. V lost 4 bases and J lost 5, with 8 bases in between.